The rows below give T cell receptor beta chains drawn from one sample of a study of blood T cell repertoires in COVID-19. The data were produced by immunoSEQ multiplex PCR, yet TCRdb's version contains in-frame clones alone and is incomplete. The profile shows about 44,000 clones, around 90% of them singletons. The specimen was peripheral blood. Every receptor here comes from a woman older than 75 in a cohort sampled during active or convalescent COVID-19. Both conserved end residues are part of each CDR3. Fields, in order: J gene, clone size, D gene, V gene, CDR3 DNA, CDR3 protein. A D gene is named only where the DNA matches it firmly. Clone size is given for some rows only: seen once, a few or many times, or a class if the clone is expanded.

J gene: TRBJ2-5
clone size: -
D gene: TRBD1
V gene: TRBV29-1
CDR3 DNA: TGCAGCGTTGGGACAGGGGGGCGTGGGACCCAGTACTTC
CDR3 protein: CSVGTGGRGTQYF

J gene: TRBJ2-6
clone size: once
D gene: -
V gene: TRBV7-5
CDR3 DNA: TGTGCCAGAAGCGCGATCTCTGGGGCCAACGTCCTGACTTTC
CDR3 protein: CARSAISGANVLTF

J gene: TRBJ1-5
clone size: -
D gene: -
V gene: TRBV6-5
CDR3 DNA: TGTGCCAGCAGCCGCGGGGGAGTTGGACAGCCCCAGCATTTT
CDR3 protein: CASSRGGVGQPQHF

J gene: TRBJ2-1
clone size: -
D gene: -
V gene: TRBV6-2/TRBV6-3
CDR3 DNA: TGTGCCAGCAGCTCACTTTTCTTTGAGCAGTTCTTC
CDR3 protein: CASSSLFFEQFF

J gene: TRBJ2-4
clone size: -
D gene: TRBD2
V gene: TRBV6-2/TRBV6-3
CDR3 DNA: TGTGCCAGCAGTTACACCCTAGCGGGACGAAAAGACTACATTCAGTACTTC
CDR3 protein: CASSYTLAGRKDYIQYF

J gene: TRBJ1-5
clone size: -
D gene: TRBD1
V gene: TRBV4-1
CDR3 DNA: TGCGCCAGCAGCCAAGATTACAGGGGGGGCCAGCCCCAGCATTTT
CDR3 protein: CASSQDYRGGQPQHF

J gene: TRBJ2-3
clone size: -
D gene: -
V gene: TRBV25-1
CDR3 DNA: TGTGCCAGCAGTGACAGGCTAGCGATTGATACGCAGTATTTT
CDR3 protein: CASSDRLAIDTQYF

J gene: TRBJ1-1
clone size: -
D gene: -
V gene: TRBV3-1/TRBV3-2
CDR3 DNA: TGTGCCAGCAGCCAAGAGGGCAGAACTGAAGCTTTCTTT
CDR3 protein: CASSQEGRTEAFF

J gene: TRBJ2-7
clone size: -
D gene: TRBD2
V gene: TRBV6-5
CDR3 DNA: TGTGCCAGCAGTTACTCCCTAGCGGGAAGCTCCTACGAGCAGTACTTC
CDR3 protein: CASSYSLAGSSYEQYF

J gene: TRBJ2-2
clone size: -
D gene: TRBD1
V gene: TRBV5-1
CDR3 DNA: TGCGCCAGCAGCTTTCAGGGGGACACCGGGGAGCTGTTTTTT
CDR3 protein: CASSFQGDTGELFF

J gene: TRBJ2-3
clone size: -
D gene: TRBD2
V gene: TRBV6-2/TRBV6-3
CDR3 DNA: TGTGCCAGCAGTTACGGTATAGCGGGAGGATACACAGATACGCAGTATTTT
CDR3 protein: CASSYGIAGGYTDTQYF

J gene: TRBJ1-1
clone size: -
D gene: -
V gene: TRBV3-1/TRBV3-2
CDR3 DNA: TGTGCCAGCAGCCAAGATCCCCAGAACACTGAAGCTTTCTTT
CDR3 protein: CASSQDPQNTEAFF

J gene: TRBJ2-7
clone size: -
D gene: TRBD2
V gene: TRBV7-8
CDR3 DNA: TGTGCCAGCAGCCGAGGTGGTAGCGGGAGCTACGAGCAGTACTTC
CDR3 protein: CASSRGGSGSYEQYF

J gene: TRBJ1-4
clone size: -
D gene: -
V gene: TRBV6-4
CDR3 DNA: TGTGCCAGCACCGACGGGGAGGGGGAGAATGAAAAACTGTTTTTT
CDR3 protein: CASTDGEGENEKLFF

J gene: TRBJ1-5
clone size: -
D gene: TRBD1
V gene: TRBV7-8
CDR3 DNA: TGTGCCAGCAGCTTAGGGAATCCTCAGGGGGCTGGCTTCTATCAGCCCCAGCATTTT
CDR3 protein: CASSLGNPQGAGFYQPQHF

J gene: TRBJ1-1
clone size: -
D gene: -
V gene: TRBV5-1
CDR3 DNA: TGCGCCAGCAGAATGCCGGAAAGAGGCACTGAAGCTTTCTTT
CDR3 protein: CASRMPERGTEAFF

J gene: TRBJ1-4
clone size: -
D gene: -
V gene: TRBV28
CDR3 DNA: TGTGCCAGCAGTTTCAAGGGAGGGTCGACTGAAAAACTGTTTTTT
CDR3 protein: CASSFKGGSTEKLFF

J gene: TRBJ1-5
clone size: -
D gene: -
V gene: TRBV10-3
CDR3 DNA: TGTGCCATCACCCGGGGGGAAGGACAGCCCCAGCATTTT
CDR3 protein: CAITRGEGQPQHF

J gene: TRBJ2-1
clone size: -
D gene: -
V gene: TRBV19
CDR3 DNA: TGTGCCAGTAGTACAGGACAGCTCAATGAGCAGTTCTTC
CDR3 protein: CASSTGQLNEQFF

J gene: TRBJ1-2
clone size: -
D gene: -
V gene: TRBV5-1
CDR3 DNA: TGCGCCAGCAGCTTTGAGGGTTCTAACTATGGCTACACCTTC
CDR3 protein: CASSFEGSNYGYTF

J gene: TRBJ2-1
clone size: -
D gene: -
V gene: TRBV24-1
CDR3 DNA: TGTGCCACCAGTGACCCGGGAGAAGGCAATGAGCAGTTCTTC
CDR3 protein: CATSDPGEGNEQFF

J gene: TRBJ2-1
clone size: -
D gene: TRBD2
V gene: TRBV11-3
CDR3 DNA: TGTGCCAGCAGCTTAGAGGGGGACTTATGGACTAGCGGGGTCAATGAGCAGTTCTTC
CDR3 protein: CASSLEGDLWTSGVNEQFF

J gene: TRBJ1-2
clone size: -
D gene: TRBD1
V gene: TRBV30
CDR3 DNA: TGTGCCTGCTACAGGGGAACTGGCTACACCTTC
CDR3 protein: CACYRGTGYTF

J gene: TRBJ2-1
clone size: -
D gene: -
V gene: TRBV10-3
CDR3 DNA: TGTGCCATCAGTCCACCCGACTCCGCCCAGTTCTTC
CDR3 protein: CAISPPDSAQFF

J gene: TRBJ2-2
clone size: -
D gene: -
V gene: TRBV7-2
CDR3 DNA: TGTGCCAGCAGCCCTGACAGATTCACCGGGGAGCTGTTTTTT
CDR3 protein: CASSPDRFTGELFF

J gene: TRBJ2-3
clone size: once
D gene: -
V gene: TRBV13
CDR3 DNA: TGTGCCAGCAGCTTGGGGGACAATCCCTCGACAGATACGCAGTATTTT
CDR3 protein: CASSLGDNPSTDTQYF

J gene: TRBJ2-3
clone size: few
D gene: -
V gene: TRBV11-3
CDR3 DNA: TGTGCCAGCAGCTTTGGCGGGACCAGCGCAGATACGCAGTATTTT
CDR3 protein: CASSFGGTSADTQYF

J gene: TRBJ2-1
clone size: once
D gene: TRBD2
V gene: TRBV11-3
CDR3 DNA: TGTGCCAGCAGCTGGGGACTAGCGGGAGGGAGCCATGAGCAGTTCTTC
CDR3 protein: CASSWGLAGGSHEQFF

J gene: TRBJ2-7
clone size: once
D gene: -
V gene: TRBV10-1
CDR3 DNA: TGCGCCAGCAGTGCTACAGGGTCCGGGGAGCAGTACTTC
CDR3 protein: CASSATGSGEQYF

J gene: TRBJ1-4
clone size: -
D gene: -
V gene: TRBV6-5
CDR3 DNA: TGTGCCAGCAGTCAACGCGGGGAGCGAAAACTGTTTTTT
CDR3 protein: CASSQRGERKLFF

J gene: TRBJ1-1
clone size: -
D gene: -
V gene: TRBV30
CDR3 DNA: TGTGCCTGGAGTGTCACGGGGAAAGCTTTCTTT
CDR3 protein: CAWSVTGKAFF

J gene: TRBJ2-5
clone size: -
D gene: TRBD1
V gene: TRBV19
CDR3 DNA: TGTGCCAGTAGTCCCTGGGGGACAGGGGTAGAGACCCAGTACTTC
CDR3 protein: CASSPWGTGVETQYF

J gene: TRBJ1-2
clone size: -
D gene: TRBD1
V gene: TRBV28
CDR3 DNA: TGTGCCAGCAGTTTAATCCGGGACAGTGACTATGGCTACACCTTC
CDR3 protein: CASSLIRDSDYGYTF

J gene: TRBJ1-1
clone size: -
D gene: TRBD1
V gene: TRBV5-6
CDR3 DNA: TGTGCCAGCAGCTCGGGACAGTCGAACACTGAAGCTTTCTTT
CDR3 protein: CASSSGQSNTEAFF

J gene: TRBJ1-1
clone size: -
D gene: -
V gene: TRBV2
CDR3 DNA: TGTGCCAGCAGCGGAGACTGGAACACTGAAGCTTTCTTT
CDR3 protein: CASSGDWNTEAFF

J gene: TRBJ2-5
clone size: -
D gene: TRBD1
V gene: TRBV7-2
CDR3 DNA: TGTGCCAGCAGCCCCGGGACAGTTGAAGAGACCCAGTACTTC
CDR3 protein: CASSPGTVEETQYF

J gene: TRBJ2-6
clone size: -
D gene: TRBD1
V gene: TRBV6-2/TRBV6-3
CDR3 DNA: TGTGCCAGCAGTTACTCCGGGACAGCTGGGGCCAACGTCCTGACTTTC
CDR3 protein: CASSYSGTAGANVLTF

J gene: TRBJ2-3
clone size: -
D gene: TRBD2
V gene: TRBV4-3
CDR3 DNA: TGCGCCAGCAGCCCGGGACTAGCGACCACAGATACGCAGTATTTT
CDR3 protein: CASSPGLATTDTQYF

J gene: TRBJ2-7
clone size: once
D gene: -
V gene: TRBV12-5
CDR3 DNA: TGTGCTACCAACAGGGACTCCTACGAGCAGTACTTC
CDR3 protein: CATNRDSYEQYF

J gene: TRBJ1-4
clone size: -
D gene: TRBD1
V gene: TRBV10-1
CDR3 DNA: TGCGCCAGCAGCGACAGGGGGGCTGAAAAACTGTTTTTT
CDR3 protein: CASSDRGAEKLFF

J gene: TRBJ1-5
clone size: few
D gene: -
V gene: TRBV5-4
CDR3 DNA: TGTGCCAGCAGCTTGGATCCGAATCAGCCCCAGCATTTT
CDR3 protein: CASSLDPNQPQHF

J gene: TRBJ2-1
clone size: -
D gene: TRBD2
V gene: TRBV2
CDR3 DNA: TGTGCCAGCTCACTAGCGGGGGAGCTTTGGCAGTTCTTC
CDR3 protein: CASSLAGELWQFF

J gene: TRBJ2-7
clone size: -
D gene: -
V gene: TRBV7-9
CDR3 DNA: TGTGCCAGCAGCTTAGGCGCTCCCAAAACCTACGAGCAGTACTTC
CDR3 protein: CASSLGAPKTYEQYF

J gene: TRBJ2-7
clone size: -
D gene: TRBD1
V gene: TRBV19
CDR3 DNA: TGTGCCAGTAGCCGCGGACAGGGTGGGCCCTACGAGCAGTACTTC
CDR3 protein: CASSRGQGGPYEQYF

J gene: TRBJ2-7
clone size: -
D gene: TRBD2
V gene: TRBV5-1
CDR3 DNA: TGCGCCAGCAGCTTGCGGGTAGCGGGGGGGCCAACCTACGAGCAGTACTTC
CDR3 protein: CASSLRVAGGPTYEQYF

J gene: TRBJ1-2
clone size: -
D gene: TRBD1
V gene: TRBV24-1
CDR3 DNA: TGTGCCACAAGTGACAGGGCTAACTATGGCTACACCTTC
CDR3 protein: CATSDRANYGYTF

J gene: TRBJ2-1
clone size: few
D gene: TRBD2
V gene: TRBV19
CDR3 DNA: TGTGCCAGTAGTCCCGCGGCTAGCGGGGGCAATGAGCAGTTCTTC
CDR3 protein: CASSPAASGGNEQFF

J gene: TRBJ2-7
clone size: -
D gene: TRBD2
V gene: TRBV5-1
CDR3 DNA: TGCGCCAGCAGCTGGGGGACTAGCCAGCACGAGCAGTACTTC
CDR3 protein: CASSWGTSQHEQYF

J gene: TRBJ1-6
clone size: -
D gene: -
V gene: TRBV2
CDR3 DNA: TGTGCCAGCAGCGACGGACAGCCAAATTCACCCCTCCACTTT
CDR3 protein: CASSDGQPNSPLHF

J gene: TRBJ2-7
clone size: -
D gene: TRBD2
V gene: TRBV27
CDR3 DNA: TGTGCCAGCAGTTTAGGGACTAGCAATCTCTACGAGCAGTACTTC
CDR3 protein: CASSLGTSNLYEQYF

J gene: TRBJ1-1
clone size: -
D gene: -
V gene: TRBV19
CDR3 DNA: TGTGCCAGTAGTTTAGGACAGTCCAACACTGAAGCTTTCTTT
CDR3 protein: CASSLGQSNTEAFF

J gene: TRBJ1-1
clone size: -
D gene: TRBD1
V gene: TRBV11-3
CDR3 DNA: TGTGCCAGCAGCTACGTGACAGGGGCAAGTACTGAAGCTTTCTTT
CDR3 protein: CASSYVTGASTEAFF

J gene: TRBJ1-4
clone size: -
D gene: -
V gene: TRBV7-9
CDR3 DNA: TGTGCCAGCAGCTTAGTTGGCCCGGGAGGAGATGAAAAACTGTTTTTT
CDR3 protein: CASSLVGPGGDEKLFF

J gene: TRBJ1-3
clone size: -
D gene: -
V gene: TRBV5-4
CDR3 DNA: TGTGCCAGCAGCGAAAGAGGGGGAAACACCATATATTTT
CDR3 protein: CASSERGGNTIYF

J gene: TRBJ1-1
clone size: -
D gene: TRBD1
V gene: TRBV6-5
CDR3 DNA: TGTGCCAGCGGGTACAACAGGGGCCCGAACACTGAAGCTTTCTTT
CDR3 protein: CASGYNRGPNTEAFF

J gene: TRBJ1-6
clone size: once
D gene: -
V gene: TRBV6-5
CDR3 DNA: TGTGCCAGCAGTTATTCTCCGGACAGAGGACATTCACCCCTCCACTTT
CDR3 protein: CASSYSPDRGHSPLHF

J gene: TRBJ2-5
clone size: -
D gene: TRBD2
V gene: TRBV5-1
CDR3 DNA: TGCGCCAGCAGCTCGAGAGCGGGAGCGTACCAAGAGACCCAGTACTTC
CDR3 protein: CASSSRAGAYQETQYF

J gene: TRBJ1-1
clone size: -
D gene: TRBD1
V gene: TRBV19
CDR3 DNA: TGTGCCAGTAGAGTAACAGGGGGCGTATTATCAGCTTTCTTT
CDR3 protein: CASRVTGGVLSAFF

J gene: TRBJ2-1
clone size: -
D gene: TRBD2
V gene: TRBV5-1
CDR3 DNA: TGCGCCAGCAGCCTGGGGCTAGCGGACAATGAGCAGTTCTTC
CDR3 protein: CASSLGLADNEQFF